This T cell receptor (beta chain) was sequenced for a study of blood T cells in healthy people across ages. Study-wide context: Template switching captured about one barcoded beta molecule per two T cells. General observations from the study: Per million T cells, TCR beta diversity dropped about linearly as age rose. Versus aged donors, long-lived donors had higher diversity and more naive CD4+ cells.

Primed by a sample-barcoded 5' primer and a J-beta primer mix, a second PCR proceeded for 7 to 11 cycles. TCRdb re-called the 5' RACE reads with MiXCR, one entry per CDR3 protein. The sample carries about 1.5 million distinct CDR3 sequences, approximately 43% recorded once. On this clonotype: No antigen is known for it. A much larger clone sits a single nucleotide away, making a read error possible.

The CDR3 covers 13 residues. Unmatched junction bases numbered 7, after V lost 1 base and J lost 15 bases. CDR1 and CDR2 from the germline V gene are MGHRA and YSYEKL. Each individual donor underwent a draw of approximately 9.6 milliliters of peripheral blood. The receptor comes from a woman under 30 in good health. This chain links TRBV4-1 with TRBJ2-4, with 9 bases that match TRBD1. Sequencing was carried out using blood. The CDR3: CASSQVVGDRAYF. The CDR3, as DNA: TGCGCCAGCAGCCAAGTTGTGGGGGACAGGGCGTACTTC.